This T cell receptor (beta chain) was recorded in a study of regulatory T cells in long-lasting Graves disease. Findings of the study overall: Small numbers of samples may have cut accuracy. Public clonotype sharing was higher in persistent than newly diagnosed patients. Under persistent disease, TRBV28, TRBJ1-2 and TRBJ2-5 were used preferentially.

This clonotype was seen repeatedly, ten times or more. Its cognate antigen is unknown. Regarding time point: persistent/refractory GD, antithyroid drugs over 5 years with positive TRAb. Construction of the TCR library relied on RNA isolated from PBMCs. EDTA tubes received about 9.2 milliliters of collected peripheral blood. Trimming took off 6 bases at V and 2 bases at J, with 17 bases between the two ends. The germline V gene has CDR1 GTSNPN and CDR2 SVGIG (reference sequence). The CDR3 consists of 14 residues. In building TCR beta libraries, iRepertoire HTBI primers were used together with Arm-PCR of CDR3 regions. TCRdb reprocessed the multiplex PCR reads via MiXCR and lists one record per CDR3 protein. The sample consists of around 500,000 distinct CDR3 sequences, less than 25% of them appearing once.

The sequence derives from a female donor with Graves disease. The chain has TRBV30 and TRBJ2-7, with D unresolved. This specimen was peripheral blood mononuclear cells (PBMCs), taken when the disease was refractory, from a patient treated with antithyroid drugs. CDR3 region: CACRSGWQPYEQYF. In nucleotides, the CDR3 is TGTGCCTGTCGGAGTGGGTGGCAGCCCTACGAGCAGTACTTC.